A selection of T cell receptor beta chains follows, all from one sample in a study of T cells in Graves' hyperthyroidism and ophthalmopathy. TCRdb itself ran the multiplex PCR reads through MiXCR, one entry per CDR3 protein. The data hold just over 550,000 distinct CDR3 sequences, with under 60% observed a single time. The sequenced material came from peripheral blood or thyroid tissue (not recorded which). These receptor sequences come from a woman under 30 with Graves' hyperthyroidism. CDR3s include the opening cysteine and the closing phenylalanine or tryptophan. Fields, in order: J gene, clone size, D gene, V gene, CDR3 protein, CDR3 DNA. The D gene is left open where the match is weak. Rows may omit the clone size; those that give it use once, few, many or a size class.

TRBJ1-6	.	TRBD1	TRBV11-1	CASSRRTGDYNSPLHF	TGTGCCAGCAGCAGGAGGACAGGGGATTATAATTCACCCCTCCACTTT
TRBJ1-1	.	.	TRBV20-1	CSASLGEGDTEAFF	TGCAGTGCTAGCTTGGGCGAAGGAGACACTGAAGCTTTCTTT
TRBJ1-6	.	TRBD1	TRBV10-3	CAISEKGADSPLHF	TGTGCCATCAGTGAAAAGGGGGCTGATTCACCCCTCCACTTT
TRBJ1-5	.	TRBD1	TRBV15	CAAGQAVQPQHF	TGTGCCGCGGGACAGGCTGTTCAGCCCCAGCATTTT
TRBJ1-1	few	.	TRBV19	CASSMWGGRAEAFF	TGTGCCAGTAGTATGTGGGGGGGCCGCGCTGAAGCTTTCTTT
TRBJ1-1	few	TRBD1	TRBV7-9	CASSQDRGDTEAFF	TGTGCCAGCAGCCAAGACAGGGGGGACACTGAAGCTTTCTTT
TRBJ2-1	.	.	TRBV7-2	CASSLFAGEQFF	TGTGCCAGCAGCTTATTCGCGGGAGAGCAGTTCTTC
TRBJ2-2	.	.	TRBV10-3	CAVGQRVRDTGELFF	TGTGCCGTGGGCCAGCGGGTGCGTGACACCGGGGAGCTGTTTTTT
TRBJ1-2	.	.	TRBV19	CASTLGGYTF	TGTGCCAGTACCCTGGGGGGTTACACCTTC
TRBJ2-2	.	TRBD1	TRBV11-3	CASSPGTAHQTNTGELFF	TGTGCCAGCAGCCCAGGGACAGCTCACCAAACGAACACCGGGGAGCTGTTTTTT
TRBJ1-1	.	.	TRBV29-1	CSHHTTENTEAFF	TGCAGCCATCATACGACAGAAAACACTGAAGCTTTCTTT
TRBJ2-7	few	.	TRBV20-1	CSAPQGLGYEQYF	TGCAGTGCCCCACAGGGATTGGGCTACGAGCAGTACTTC
TRBJ2-2	many	.	TRBV29-1	CSVVGGSGYTGELFF	TGCAGCGTTGTCGGGGGTAGCGGATACACCGGGGAGCTGTTTTTT
TRBJ1-4	few	.	TRBV2	CASSPTARTTNEKLFF	TGTGCCAGCAGCCCAACGGCGAGGACAACTAATGAAAAACTGTTTTTT
TRBJ2-7	many	.	TRBV10-2	CASSDGTGYEQYF	TGCGCCAGCAGTGACGGGACGGGCTACGAGCAGTACTTC
TRBJ2-5	many	.	TRBV7-9	CASNGPFLETQYF	TGTGCCAGCAACGGGCCCTTCCTAGAGACCCAGTACTTC
TRBJ2-7	.	.	TRBV7-9	CASSLVGRTLEQYF	TGTGCCAGCAGCTTAGTGGGTAGAACACTCGAGCAGTACTTC
TRBJ2-7	once	TRBD1	TRBV20-1	CSARPGTGNEQYF	TGCAGTGCTAGACCCGGGACAGGGAACGAGCAGTACTTC
TRBJ2-6	many	.	TRBV29-1	CSVERYRRSGANVLTF	TGCAGCGTTGAAAGGTACAGGAGGTCTGGGGCCAACGTCCTGACTTTC
TRBJ1-1	.	.	TRBV29-1	CSLDGQWPEAFF	TGCAGCTTAGATGGCCAGTGGCCTGAAGCTTTCTTT
TRBJ1-5	many	.	TRBV11-2	CASSLDMSQPQHF	TGTGCCAGCAGCTTAGATATGAGTCAGCCCCAGCATTTT
TRBJ2-5	.	.	TRBV5-1	CASSSEHNRYQETQYF	TGCGCCAGCAGCTCCGAACACAATAGGTACCAAGAGACCCAGTACTTC
TRBJ1-1	.	.	TRBV11-1	CASVQGAKRNTEAFF	TGTGCCAGCGTCCAGGGAGCGAAAAGAAACACTGAAGCTTTCTTT
TRBJ2-7	.	.	TRBV6-4	CASSDPRQSHEQYF	TGTGCCAGCAGTGACCCCCGGCAATCCCACGAGCAGTACTTC
TRBJ2-6	many	.	TRBV20-1	CSARGPGANVLTF	TGCAGTGCTAGGGGGCCTGGGGCCAACGTCCTGACTTTC
TRBJ2-5	.	.	TRBV11-3	CASSTLEGAETQYF	TGTGCCAGCAGTACCTTGGAGGGAGCGGAGACCCAGTACTTC
TRBJ2-2	once	.	TRBV7-9	CASGQTGGELFF	TGTGCCAGCGGACAGACGGGCGGGGAGCTGTTTTTT
TRBJ2-5	many	.	TRBV4-3	CASSQGVTRETQYF	TGCGCCAGCAGCCAAGGCGTCACCCGGGAGACCCAGTACTTC
TRBJ2-5	.	.	TRBV6-1	CAGSRDPQETQYF	TGTGCCGGCAGCAGGGACCCCCAAGAGACCCAGTACTTC
TRBJ1-4	.	.	TRBV25-1	CASSQVRFGRSNEKLFF	TGTGCCAGCAGCCAAGTACGTTTTGGCAGGAGTAATGAAAAACTGTTTTTT
TRBJ2-7	few	.	TRBV12-3/TRBV12-4	CASSLQPWEQYF	TGTGCCAGCAGTTTGCAGCCTTGGGAGCAGTACTTC
TRBJ1-1	.	.	TRBV20-1	CSAEAGATEAFF	TGCAGTGCCGAAGCAGGGGCCACTGAAGCTTTCTTT
TRBJ1-6	.	.	TRBV25-1	CASQETGRNSPLHF	TGTGCCAGCCAAGAGACGGGGAGGAATTCACCCCTCCACTTT